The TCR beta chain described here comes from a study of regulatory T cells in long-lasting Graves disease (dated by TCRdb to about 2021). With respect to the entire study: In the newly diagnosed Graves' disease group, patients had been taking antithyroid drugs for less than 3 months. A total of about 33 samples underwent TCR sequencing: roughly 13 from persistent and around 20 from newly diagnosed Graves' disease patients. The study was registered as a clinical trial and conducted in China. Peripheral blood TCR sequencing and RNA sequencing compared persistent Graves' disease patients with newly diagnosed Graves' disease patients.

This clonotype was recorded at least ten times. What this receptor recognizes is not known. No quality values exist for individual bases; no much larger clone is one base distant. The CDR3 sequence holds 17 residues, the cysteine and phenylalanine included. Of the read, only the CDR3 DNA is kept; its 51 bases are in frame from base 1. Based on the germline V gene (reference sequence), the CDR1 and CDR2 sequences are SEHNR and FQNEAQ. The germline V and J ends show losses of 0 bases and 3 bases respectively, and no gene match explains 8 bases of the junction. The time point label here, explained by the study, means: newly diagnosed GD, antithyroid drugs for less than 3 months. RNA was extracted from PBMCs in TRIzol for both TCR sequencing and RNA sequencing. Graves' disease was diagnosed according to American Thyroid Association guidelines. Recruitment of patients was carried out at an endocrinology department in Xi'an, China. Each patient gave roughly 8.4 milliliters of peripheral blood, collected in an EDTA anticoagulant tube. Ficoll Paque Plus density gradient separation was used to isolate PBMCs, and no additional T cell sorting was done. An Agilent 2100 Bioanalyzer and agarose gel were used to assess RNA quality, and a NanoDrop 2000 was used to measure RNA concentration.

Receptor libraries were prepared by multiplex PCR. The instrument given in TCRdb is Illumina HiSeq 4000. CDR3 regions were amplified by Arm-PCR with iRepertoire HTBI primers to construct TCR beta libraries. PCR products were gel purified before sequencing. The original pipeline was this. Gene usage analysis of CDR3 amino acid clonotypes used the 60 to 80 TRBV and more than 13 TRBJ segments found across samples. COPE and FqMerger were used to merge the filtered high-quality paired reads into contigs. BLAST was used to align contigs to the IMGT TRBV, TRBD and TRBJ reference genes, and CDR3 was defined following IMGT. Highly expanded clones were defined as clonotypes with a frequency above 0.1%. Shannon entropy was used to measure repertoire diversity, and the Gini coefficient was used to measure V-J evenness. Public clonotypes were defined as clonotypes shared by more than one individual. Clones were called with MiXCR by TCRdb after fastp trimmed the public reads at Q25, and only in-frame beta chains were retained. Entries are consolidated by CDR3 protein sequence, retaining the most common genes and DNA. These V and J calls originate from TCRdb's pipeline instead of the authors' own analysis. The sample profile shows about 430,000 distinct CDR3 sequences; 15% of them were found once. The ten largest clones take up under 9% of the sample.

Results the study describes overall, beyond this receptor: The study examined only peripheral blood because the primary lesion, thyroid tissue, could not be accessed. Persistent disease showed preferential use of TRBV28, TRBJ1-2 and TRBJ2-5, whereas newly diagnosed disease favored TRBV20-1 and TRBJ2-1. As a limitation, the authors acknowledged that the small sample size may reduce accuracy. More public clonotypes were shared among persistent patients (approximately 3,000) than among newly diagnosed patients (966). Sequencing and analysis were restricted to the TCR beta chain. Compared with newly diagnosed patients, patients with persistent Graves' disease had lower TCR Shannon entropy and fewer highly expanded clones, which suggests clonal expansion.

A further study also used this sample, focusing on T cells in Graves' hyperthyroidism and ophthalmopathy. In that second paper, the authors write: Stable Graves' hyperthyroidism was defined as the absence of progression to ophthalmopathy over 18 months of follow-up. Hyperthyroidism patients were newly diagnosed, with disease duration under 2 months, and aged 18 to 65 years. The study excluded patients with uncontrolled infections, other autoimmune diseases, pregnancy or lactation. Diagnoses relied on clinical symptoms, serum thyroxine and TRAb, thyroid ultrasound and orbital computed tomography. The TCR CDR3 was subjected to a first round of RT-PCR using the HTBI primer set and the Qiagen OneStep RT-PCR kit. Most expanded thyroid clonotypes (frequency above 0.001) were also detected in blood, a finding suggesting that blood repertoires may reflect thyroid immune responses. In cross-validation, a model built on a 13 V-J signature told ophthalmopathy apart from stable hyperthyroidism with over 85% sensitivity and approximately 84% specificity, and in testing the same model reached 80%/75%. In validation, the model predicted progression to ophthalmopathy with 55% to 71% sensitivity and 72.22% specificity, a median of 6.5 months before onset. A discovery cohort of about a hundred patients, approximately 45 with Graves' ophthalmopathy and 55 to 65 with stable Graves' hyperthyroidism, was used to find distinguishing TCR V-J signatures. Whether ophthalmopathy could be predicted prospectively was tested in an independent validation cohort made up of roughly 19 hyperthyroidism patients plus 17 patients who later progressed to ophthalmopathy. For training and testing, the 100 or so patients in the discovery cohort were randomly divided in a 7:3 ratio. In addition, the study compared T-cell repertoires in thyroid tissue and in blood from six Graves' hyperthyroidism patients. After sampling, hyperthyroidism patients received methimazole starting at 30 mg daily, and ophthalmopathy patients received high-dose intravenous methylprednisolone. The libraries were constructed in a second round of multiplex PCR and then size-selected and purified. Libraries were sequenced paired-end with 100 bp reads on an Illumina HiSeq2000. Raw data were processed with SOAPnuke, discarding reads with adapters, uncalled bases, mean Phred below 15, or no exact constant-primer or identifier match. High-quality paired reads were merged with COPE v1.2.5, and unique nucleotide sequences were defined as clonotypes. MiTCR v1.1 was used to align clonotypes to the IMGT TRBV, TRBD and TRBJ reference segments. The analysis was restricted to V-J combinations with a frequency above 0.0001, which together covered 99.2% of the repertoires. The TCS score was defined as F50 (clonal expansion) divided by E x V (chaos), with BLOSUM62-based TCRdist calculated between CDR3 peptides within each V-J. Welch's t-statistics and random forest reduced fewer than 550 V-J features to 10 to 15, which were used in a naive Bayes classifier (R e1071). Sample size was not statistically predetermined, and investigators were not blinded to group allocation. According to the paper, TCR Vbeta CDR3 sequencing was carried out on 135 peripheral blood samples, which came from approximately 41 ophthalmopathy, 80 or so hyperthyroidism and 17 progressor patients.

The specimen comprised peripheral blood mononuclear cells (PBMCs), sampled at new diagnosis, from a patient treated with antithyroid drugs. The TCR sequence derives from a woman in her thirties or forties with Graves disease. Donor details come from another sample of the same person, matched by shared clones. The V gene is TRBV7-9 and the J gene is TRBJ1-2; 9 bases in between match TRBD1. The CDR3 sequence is CASSLAGQGPTDYGYTF. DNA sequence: TGTGCCAGCAGCTTAGCGGGACAGGGCCCTACTGACTATGGCTACACCTTC.